This TCR beta chain was sequenced during a study of metastatic and nonmetastatic thyroid tumors. Germline-derived CDR1 and CDR2 are LNHDA and SQIVND (reference sequence). This CDR3 is 14 amino acids long. Trimming stripped 3 bases from V and 2 bases from J, with 11 bases between. By share, this clone ranks as medium-sized (0.01 to 0.1%). Other DNA sequences from this sample encode an identical CDR3 as well. TCRdb ran MiXCR on the PCR reads. The sample has under 25,000 clones, roughly a quarter seen once. Not a single patient had been given any form of treatment at any point before undergoing thyroid surgery.

This clonotype originated in a female donor with papillary thyroid cancer or a benign thyroid nodule (not recorded which). Some clones in this sample may be carry-over from other donors' samples. The chain uses TRBV19 and TRBJ2-7; the D gene could be TRBD1 or TRBD2 (5 bases each). Sequenced sample: blood. CDR3 region: CASSMKGTPYEQYF. CDR3 coding DNA: TGTGCCAGTAGTATGAAGGGGACGCCCTACGAGCAGTACTTC.